This entry describes one T cell receptor beta chain. What it binds is not known. The protocol was immunoSEQ multiplex PCR, while the TCRdb copy is restricted to in-frame clones and leaves out a portion. The data show 60,000 to 90,000 clones, 81% seen once. This sample stems from a study of vaccination effects on CD4 cells after COVID-19. Under the ViraFEST assay, PBMC were stimulated with viral peptide pools so that antigen-specific CD4+ T cells expanded. Sequencing was performed afterwards. Cells that had been cultured for ten to eleven days were the source of isolated CD4+ T cells. Each participant received a vaccine that was either BNT162b2 or mRNA-1273, given as two doses. The CDR3 is made up of 14 amino acids. The V end lost 3 bases, the J end lost 4 bases, and 12 bases lay between the germline ends. The germline V gene has CDR1 MNHEY and CDR2 SVGAGI.

This material consisted of CD4+ T cells from PBMCs cultured with HCoV-229E spike peptides, taken after COVID-19 vaccination. The sequence derives from a human donor who received a COVID-19 vaccine. The rearrangement uses TRBV6-5 and TRBJ1-2; the D gene is possibly TRBD1 (6 bases). The CDR3 coding sequence is TGTGCCAGCAGTTATGGGGGGCCGGGCTATGGCTACACCTTC. It codes for CASSYGGPGYGYTF.